This T cell receptor beta chain was identified during a study of blood T cell repertoires in COVID-19. Across the study: Samples representing acute and convalescent COVID-19 were sourced from the United States, Italy and Spain. PBMCs, B-cell-depleted T cells, or T cells were the source of the cDNA or gDNA that made up the material.

Germline V gene sequence: CDR1 ENHRY, CDR2 SYGVKD. V lost 5 bases and J lost 3; bases outside the gene matches: 7. The CDR3 spans 15 residues. Authors' data handling: Reference gene primer amplification gave nucleated cell count estimates. Produced via immunoSEQ multiplex PCR; TCRdb's table is partial and in-frame only. D and trimming were read from the DNA, whereas the V and J calls and clone size are those reported in that table. The repertoire has some 74,000 clones, approximately 80% of them found once; the top ten carry about an eighth. This clonotype was sampled from a human donor in a cohort sampled during active COVID-19. V usage is TRBV10-3 and J usage is TRBJ2-7; 10 positions agree with TRBD1. Sequencing was carried out using peripheral blood. The CDR3 region has the DNA TGTGCCATCAGTAACCGGGACAGGGGAGTCTACGAGCAGTACTTC. It translates to CAISNRDRGVYEQYF.